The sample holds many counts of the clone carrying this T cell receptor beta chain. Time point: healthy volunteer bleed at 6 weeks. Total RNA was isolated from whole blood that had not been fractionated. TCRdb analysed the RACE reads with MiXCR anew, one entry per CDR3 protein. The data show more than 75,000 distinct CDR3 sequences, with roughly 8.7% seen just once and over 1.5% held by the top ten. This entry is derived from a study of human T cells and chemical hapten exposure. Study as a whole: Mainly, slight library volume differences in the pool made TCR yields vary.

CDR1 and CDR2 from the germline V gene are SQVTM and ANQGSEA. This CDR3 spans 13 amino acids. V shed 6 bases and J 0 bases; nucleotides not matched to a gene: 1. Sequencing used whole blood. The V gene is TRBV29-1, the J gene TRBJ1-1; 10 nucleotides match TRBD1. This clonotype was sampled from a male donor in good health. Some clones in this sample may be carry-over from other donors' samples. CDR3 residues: CSVDRGLNTEAFF. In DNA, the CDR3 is TGCAGCGTCGACAGGGGGCTGAACACTGAAGCTTTCTTT.